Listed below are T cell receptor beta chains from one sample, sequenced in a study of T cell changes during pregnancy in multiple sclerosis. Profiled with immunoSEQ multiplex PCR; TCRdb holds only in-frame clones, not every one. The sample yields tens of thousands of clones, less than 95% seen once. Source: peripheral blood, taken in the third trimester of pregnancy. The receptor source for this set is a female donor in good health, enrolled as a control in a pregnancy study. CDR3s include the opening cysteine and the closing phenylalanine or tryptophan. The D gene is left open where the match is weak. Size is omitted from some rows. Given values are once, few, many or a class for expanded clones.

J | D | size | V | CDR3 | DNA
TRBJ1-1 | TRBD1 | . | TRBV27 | CASSLYSGGTEAFF | TGTGCCAGCAGTCTTTACTCAGGGGGCACTGAAGCTTTCTTT
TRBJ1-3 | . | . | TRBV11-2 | CASSQSGGGNTIYF | TGTGCCAGCAGCCAGAGCGGCGGCGGAAACACCATATATTTT
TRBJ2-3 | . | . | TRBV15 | CATSIGRTDTQYF | TGTGCCACCAGCATCGGGAGAACAGATACGCAGTATTTT
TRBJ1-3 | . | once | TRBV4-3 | CASSGGSGNTIYF | TGCGCCAGCAGCGGAGGGTCTGGAAACACCATATATTTT
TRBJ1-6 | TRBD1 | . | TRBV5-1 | CASKTDRVPYSPLHF | TGCGCCAGCAAAACGGACAGGGTCCCATATTCACCCCTCCACTTT
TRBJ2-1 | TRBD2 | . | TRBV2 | CASGERGGFNEQFF | TGTGCCAGCGGAGAGCGGGGGGGCTTCAATGAGCAGTTCTTC
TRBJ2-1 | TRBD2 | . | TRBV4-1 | CASSQVLAGRYSEQFF | TGCGCCAGCAGCCAAGTACTAGCGGGCCGGTACAGTGAGCAGTTCTTC
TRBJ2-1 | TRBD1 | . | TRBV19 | CASSGDRVGLSYNEQFF | TGTGCCAGTAGTGGCGACAGGGTAGGACTCTCCTACAATGAGCAGTTCTTC
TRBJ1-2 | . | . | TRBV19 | CASSIDQGNYGYTF | TGTGCCAGTAGTATAGACCAGGGGAACTATGGCTACACCTTC
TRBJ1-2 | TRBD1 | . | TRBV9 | CASSPGQYPYGYTF | TGTGCCAGCAGCCCGGGACAGTACCCTTATGGCTACACCTTC
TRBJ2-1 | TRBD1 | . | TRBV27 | CASSPTGSSYNEQFF | TGTGCCAGCAGTCCGACAGGGAGCTCCTACAATGAGCAGTTCTTC
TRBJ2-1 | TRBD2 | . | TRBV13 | CASRRTSGSGNEQFF | TGTGCCAGCAGGAGGACTAGCGGGAGCGGGAATGAGCAGTTCTTC
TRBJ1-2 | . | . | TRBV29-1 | CSVGGYGYTF | TGCAGCGTGGGGGGCTATGGCTACACCTTC
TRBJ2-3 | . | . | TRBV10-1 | CASSEAADTQYF | TGCGCCAGCAGTGAGGCGGCGGATACGCAGTATTTT
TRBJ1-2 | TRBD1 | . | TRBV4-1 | CASSQAWTGLNYGYTF | TGCGCCAGCAGCCAAGCCTGGACAGGGCTCAACTATGGCTACACCTTC
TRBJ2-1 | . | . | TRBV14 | CASSHPSPHSSSYNEQFF | TGTGCCAGCAGCCATCCATCCCCTCACTCGAGCTCCTACAATGAGCAGTTCTTC
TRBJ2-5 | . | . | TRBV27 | CASSPTRTRQQETQYF | TGTGCCAGCAGTCCAACCAGGACAAGACAGCAAGAGACCCAGTACTTC
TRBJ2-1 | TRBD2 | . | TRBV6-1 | CASRLAGAINEQFF | TGTGCCAGCCGGTTAGCGGGGGCAATCAATGAGCAGTTCTTC
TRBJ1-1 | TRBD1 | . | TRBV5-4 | CASSLDQGAQAFF | TGTGCCAGCAGCTTGGATCAGGGGGCGCAAGCTTTCTTT
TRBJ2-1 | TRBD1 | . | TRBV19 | CASRRGDRGYEQFF | TGTGCCAGTAGGAGAGGGGACAGGGGCTATGAGCAGTTCTTC
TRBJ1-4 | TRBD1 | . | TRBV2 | CASRKGQANEKLFF | TGTGCCAGCAGAAAGGGACAGGCAAATGAAAAACTGTTTTTT
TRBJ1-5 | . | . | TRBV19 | CASRVGVSNQPQHF | TGTGCCAGTAGAGTAGGGGTGAGCAATCAGCCCCAGCATTTT
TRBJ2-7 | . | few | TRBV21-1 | CASSKREGDEQYF | TGTGCCAGCAGCAAAAGAGAGGGAGACGAGCAGTACTTC
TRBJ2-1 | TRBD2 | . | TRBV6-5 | CASRTLAGGFSEQFF | TGTGCCAGCAGAACACTAGCGGGAGGTTTCAGTGAGCAGTTCTTC
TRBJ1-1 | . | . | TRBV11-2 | CASSLTGLNTEAFF | TGTGCCAGCAGCTTGACAGGTCTGAACACTGAAGCTTTCTTT
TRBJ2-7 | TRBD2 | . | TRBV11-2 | CASSTGTSVEQYF | TGTGCCAGCAGCACAGGGACTAGCGTCGAGCAGTACTTC
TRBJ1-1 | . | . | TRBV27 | CASSLGGAEAFF | TGTGCCAGCAGTTTAGGGGGGGCTGAAGCTTTCTTT
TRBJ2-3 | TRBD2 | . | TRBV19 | CASIPGGLHTDTQYF | TGTGCCAGTATTCCGGGGGGACTCCACACAGATACGCAGTATTTT
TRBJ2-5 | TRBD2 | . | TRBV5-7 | CASISPLRTSGSRLETQYF | TGTGCCAGCATCAGCCCACTCAGGACTAGCGGGAGTCGACTGGAGACCCAGTACTTC
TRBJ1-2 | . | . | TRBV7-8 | CASSFGTGNYGYTF | TGTGCCAGCAGCTTTGGGACTGGGAACTATGGCTACACCTTC
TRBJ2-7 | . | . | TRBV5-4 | CASSFRADLEQYF | TGTGCCAGCAGCTTCCGCGCGGATCTCGAGCAGTACTTC
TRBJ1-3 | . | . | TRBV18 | CASSAGASSGNTIYF | TGTGCCAGCTCCGCGGGCGCCAGCTCTGGAAACACCATATATTTT
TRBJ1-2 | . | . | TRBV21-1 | CASSGGTNYGYTF | TGTGCCAGCAGCGGGGGGACTAACTATGGCTACACCTTC
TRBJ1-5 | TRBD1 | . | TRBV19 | CASSTGDRGGNQPQHF | TGTGCCAGTAGTACTGGGGACAGGGGCGGGAATCAGCCCCAGCATTTT
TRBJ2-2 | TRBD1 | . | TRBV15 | CATSTTGGNTGELFF | TGTGCCACCAGCACCACAGGGGGAAACACCGGGGAGCTGTTTTTT
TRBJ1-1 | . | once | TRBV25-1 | CASSDIVEAFF | TGTGCCAGCAGTGATATTGTTGAAGCTTTCTTT
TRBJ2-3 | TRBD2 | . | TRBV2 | CASTRMASGRRGTDTQYF | TGTGCCAGCACGAGGATGGCTAGCGGGAGGAGGGGCACAGATACGCAGTATTTT
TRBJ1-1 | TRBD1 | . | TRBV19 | CASSIEQGFFAEAFF | TGTGCCAGTAGTATAGAACAGGGGTTTTTCGCTGAAGCTTTCTTT
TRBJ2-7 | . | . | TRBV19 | CASSRGAAEGYEQYF | TGTGCCAGTAGCCGAGGGGCAGCGGAGGGGTACGAGCAGTACTTC
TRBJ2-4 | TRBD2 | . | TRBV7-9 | CASSLGEGIAGIAKNIQYF | TGTGCCAGCAGCTTAGGGGAGGGAATAGCGGGTATAGCCAAAAACATTCAGTACTTC
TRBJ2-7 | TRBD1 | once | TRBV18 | CASSPIGGTGGYEQYF | TGTGCCAGCTCACCAATAGGAGGGACAGGAGGCTACGAGCAGTACTTC
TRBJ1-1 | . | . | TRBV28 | CATKGMGARTEAFF | TGTGCCACCAAAGGTATGGGGGCGCGCACTGAAGCTTTCTTT